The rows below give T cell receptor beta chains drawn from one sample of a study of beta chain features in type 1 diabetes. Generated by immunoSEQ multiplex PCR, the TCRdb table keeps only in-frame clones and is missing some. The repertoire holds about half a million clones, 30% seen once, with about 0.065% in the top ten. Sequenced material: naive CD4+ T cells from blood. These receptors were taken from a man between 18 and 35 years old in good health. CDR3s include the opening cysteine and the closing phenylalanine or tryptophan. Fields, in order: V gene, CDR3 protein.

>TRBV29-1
CSVLGGLAGDSTDTQYF
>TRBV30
CAWSGDRGGKAFF
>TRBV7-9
CASSSTGSYTDTQYF
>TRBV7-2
CASSLIAGGSYEQYF
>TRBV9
CASSVARGGTQYF
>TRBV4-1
CASSLPPATDTQYF
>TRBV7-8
CASSPRWGQETQYF
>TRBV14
CASSQAYNEQFF
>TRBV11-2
CASSLMPYTDTQYF
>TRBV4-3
CASSQDQSGRAFF
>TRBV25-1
CASSDAGQGYQPQHF
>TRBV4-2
CASSQEYRGMYEQYF
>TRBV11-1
CASSFGLRSNEQFF
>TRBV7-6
CASSERDEQFF
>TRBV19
CASSIAGSPNEQFF
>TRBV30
CAWSVAGTDTQYF
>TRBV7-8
CASSSGGPYNEQFF
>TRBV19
CASSVSQGVTYEQYF
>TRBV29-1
CSARTSQETQYF
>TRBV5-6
CASSFRRGANEQFF
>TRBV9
CASSVGDSPGKGEQFF
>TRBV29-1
CSALRGGTYEQYF
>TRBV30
CAWSLRGIQYF
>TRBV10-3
CATQTLTDTQYF
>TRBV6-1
CASFRDRDYEQYF
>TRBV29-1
CSVKSDSTYEQYF
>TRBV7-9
CASSDVGIADTQYF
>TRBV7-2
CASSLQSGRAEGYTF
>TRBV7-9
CASSLVLTGRNEQFF
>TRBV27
CASNARPGTYEQYF
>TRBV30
CAWSHGNYGYTF
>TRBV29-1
CSVGTGAEAFF
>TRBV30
CAWSVLAGEQYF
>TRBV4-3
CASSHSGSEQYF
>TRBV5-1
CASSLGGPGNYEQYF
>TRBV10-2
CASATAYEQYF
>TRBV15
CATSRRLAGGYNEQFF
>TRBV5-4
CASSLRTDTYEQYF
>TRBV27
CASSLSALNTEAFF
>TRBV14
CASSPGLYNEQFF
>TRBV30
CAWSREGTNYGYTF
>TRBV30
CACSAMFGQFF
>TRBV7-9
CASSFTPADSYEQYF
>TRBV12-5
CASGSEGDTQYF
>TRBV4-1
CASSHKEGASTDTQYF
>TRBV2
CASRSIQETQYF
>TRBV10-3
CAISGSGSYEQYF
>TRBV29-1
CSAAGDEQYF
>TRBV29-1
CSVAKSQMTFF
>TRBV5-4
CASSLGTGELNEQFF
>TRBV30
CAWGTVYNEQFF